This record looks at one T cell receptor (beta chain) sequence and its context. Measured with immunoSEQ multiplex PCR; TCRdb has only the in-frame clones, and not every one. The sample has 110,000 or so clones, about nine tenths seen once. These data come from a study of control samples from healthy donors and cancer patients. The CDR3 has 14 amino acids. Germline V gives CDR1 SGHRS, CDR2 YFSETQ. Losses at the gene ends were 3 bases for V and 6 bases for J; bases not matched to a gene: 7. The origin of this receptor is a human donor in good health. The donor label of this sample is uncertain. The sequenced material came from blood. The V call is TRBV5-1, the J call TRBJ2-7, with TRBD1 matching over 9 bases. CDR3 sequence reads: CASSYTGTGSEQYF. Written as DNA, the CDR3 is TGCGCCAGCAGCTATACCGGGACAGGGTCCGAGCAGTACTTC.